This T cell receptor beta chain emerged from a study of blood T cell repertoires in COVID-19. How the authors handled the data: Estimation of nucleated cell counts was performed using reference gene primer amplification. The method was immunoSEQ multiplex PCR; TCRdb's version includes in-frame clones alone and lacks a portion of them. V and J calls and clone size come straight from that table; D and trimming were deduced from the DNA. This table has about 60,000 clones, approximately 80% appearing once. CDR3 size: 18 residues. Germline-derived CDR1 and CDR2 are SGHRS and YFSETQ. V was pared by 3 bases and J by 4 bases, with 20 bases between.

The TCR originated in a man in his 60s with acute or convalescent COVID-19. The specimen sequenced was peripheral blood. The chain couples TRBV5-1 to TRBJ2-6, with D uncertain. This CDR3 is CASSWKDPFSGGANVLTF. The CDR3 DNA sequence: TGCGCCAGCAGCTGGAAGGATCCCTTTTCCGGGGGGGCCAACGTCCTGACTTTC.